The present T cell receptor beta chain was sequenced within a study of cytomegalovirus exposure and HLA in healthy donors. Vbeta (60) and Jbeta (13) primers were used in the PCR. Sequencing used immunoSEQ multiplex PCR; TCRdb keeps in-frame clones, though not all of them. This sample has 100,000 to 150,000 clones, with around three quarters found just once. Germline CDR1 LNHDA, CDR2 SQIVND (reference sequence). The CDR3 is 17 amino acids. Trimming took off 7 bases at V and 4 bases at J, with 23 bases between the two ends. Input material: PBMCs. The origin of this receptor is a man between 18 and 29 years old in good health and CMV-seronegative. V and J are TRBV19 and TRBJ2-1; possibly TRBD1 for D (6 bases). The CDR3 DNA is TGTGCCAGTACCCCTTCTGGGGGCCTGACCTTGTACAATGAGCAGTTCTTC. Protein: CASTPSGGLTLYNEQFF.